The clone carrying this TCR beta chain was counted at least ten times. Its antigen remains unidentified. This specimen belongs to a study of T cell repertoires in cytomegalovirus infection. TCRdb re-called the reads with MiXCR, one entry per CDR3 protein. Among fewer than 250,000 distinct CDR3 sequences listed, around 12% were seen once. General study points: Ex vivo, HLA-C-restricted CMV-specific TCR beta clonotypes prevailed over the rest of the response. Carriers of CMV plus the relevant HLA were identified by cumulative public TCR beta family frequency.

V gave up 5 bases and J gave up 4 bases; unmatched junction bases: 4. CDR3 size: 14 residues. Per germline, CDR1 SGHTA and CDR2 FQGNSA. The chain recombines TRBV7-2 with TRBJ2-2; 7 bases are a match to TRBD1. Sequenced: PBMCs. This clonotype was obtained from a human donor in good health (CMV status not recorded). Some clones in this sample may be carry-over from other donors' samples. CDR3 DNA sequence: TGTGCCAGCAGCACGGGACAGCCCACCGGGGAGCTGTTTTTT. It is translated as CASSTGQPTGELFF.